This passage covers 3 T cell receptor beta chains from one sample sequenced in a study of T cell responses to AZD1222 COVID-19 vaccine (dated by TCRdb to the early 2020s). Library preparation used the immunoSEQ multiplex PCR assay. Not all clones reach the TCRdb copy of this immuneACCESS table, which keeps in-frame sequences only. Checked studies attribute under half of the gap to unresolved V genes and leave the rest unexplained. Here the sample has about 200,000 clones; around 94% occur a single time. The biggest ten clones account for over 1.5% of the sample. The sample's time point, from its label and the paper: about 28 days (+/-7) after the second vaccine dose. Per the publication, the treatment or condition label means: meningococcal conjugate vaccine given as trial control. The material sequenced was peripheral blood, taken 28 days after the second dose of the MenACWY control vaccine. The source of these receptors is an adult who received the MenACWY meningococcal vaccine as a control.

V and J are TRBV5-8 and TRBJ2-7; 9 nucleotides match TRBD1. V dropped 0 bases and J dropped 5; count of bases not matched to a gene: 6. Per the germline V gene, CDR1 is SGHTS and CDR2 is YDEGEE. This CDR3 contains 15 residues. In nucleotides, the CDR3 is TGTGCCAGCAGCTTGGGGGACAGGGTCTACGACGAGCAGTACTTC. This translates into CASSLGDRVYDEQYF.

V usage is TRBV6-5 and J usage is TRBJ2-5; 7 bases match TRBD2. The ends lost 2 bases at V and 5 bases at J; junction bases unmatched: 8. The germline V gene encodes CDR1 MNHEY and CDR2 SVGAGI. The CDR3 totals 15 residues. The CDR3 spells CASSYAGAPGETQYF. In DNA form, the CDR3 reads TGTGCCAGCAGTTACGCGGGAGCCCCTGGGGAGACCCAGTACTTC.

V usage is TRBV29-1 and J usage is TRBJ1-1, with D tentatively TRBD1 (5 bases). From germline, CDR1 is SQVTM and CDR2 ANQGSEA. The ends were cut back, 0 bases at V and 11 bases at J, with 10 bases in the middle. CDR3 size: 11 residues. The CDR3 loop is CSVEDGGGAFF. CDR3 in DNA: TGCAGCGTTGAAGATGGGGGTGGGGCTTTCTTT.